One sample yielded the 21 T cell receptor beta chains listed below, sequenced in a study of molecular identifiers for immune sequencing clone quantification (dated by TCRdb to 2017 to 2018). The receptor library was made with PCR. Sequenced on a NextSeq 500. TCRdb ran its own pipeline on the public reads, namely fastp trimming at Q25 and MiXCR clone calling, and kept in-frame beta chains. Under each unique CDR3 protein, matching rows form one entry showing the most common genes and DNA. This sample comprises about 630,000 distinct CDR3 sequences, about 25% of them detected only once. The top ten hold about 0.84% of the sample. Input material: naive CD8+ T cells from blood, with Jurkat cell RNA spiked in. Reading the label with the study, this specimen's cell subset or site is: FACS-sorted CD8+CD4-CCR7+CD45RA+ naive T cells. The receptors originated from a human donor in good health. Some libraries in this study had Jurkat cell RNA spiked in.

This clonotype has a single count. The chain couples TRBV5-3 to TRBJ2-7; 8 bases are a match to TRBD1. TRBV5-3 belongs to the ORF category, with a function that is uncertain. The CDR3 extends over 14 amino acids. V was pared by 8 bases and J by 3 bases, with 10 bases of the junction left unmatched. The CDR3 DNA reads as TGTGCCAGCGGTTCCGGACAGGGAGTCTACGAGCAGTACTTC. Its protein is CASGSGQGVYEQYF.

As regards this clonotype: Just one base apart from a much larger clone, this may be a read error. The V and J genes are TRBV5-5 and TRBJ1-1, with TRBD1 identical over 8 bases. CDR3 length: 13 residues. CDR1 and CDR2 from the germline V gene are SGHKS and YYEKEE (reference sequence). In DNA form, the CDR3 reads TGTGCCGGCAGCTTGGCACAGGGGGTAGCAGCTTTCTTT. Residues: CAGSLAQGVAAFF.

CDR3 loop: CASSLLKRGSLDTQYF. The CDR3 DNA reads as TGTGCCAGCAGTTTGCTGAAGCGGGGCTCTTTGGATACGCAGTATTTT. The chain carries TRBV28 and TRBJ2-3, with TRBD2 identical over 7 bases. Looked up from germline, CDR1 is MDHEN and CDR2 is SYDVKM. The CDR3 is 16 residues long. The V and J ends lost 3 bases and 6 bases, in that order; junction bases with no gene match: 12.

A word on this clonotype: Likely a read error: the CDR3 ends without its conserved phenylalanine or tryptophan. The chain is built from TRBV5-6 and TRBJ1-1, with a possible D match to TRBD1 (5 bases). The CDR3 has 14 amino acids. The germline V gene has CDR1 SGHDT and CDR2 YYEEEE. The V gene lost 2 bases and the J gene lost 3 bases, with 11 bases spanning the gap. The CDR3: CASSFGGEYTEAFL. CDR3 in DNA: TGTGCCAGCAGCTTTGGGGGAGAATACACTGAAGCTTTCCTT.

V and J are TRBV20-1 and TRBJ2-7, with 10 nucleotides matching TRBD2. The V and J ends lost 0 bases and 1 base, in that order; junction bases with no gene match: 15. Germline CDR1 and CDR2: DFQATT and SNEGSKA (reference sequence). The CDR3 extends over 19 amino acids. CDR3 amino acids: CSARDPETRTSGGSYEQYF. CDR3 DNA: TGCAGTGCTAGAGATCCCGAGACCCGGACTAGCGGAGGTTCCTACGAGCAGTACTTC.

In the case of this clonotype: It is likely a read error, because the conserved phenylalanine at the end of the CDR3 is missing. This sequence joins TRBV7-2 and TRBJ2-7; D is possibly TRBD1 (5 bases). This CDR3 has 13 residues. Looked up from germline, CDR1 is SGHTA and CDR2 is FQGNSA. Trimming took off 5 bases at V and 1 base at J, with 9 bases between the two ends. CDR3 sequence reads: CASSPTGSYEQYY. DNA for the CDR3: TGTGCCAGCAGCCCTACAGGTTCCTACGAGCAGTACTAC.

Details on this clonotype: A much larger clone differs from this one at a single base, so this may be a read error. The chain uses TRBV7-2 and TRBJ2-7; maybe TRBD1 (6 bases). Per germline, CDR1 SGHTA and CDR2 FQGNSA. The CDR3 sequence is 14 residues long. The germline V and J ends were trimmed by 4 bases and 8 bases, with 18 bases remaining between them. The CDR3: CASSSIIQGKKQYF. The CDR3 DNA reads TGTGCCAGCAGCTCGATAATACAGGGTAAAAAGCAGTACTTC.

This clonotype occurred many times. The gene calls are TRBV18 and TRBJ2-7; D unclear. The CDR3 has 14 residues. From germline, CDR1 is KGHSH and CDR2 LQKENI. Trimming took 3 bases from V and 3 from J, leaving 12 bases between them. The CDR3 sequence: CASSPGPSRYEQYF. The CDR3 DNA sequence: TGTGCCAGCTCACCCGGGCCTAGTCGCTACGAGCAGTACTTC.

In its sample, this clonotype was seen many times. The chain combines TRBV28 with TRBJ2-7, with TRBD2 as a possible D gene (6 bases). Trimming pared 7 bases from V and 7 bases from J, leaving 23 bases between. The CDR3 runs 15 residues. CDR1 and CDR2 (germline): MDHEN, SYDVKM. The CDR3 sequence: CASITTAAGILEQYF. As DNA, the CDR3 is TGTGCCAGCATTACGACGGCGGCGGGGATCTTGGAGCAGTACTTC.

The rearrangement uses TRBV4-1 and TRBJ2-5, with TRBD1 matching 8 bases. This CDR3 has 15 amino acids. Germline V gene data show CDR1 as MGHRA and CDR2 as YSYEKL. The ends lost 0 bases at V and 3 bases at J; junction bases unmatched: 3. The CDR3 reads CASSQETGGKETQYF. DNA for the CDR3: TGCGCCAGCAGCCAAGAAACAGGGGGAAAAGAGACCCAGTACTTC.

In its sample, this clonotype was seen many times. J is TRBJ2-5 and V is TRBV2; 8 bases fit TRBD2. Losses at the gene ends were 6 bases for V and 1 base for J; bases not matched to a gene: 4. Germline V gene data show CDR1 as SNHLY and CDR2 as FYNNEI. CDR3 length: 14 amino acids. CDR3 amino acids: CASRSGGFQETQYF. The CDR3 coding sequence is TGTGCCAGCAGAAGCGGGGGCTTCCAAGAGACCCAGTACTTC.

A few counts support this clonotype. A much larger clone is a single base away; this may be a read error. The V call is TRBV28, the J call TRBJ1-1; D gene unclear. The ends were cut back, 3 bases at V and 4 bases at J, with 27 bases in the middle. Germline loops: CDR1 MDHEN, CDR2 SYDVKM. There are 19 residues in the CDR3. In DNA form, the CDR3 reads TGTGCCAGCAGTTTCCCCACCCCAGTAAGGACCGCGCTCGTCACTGAAGCTTTCTTT. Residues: CASSFPTPVRTALVTEAFF.

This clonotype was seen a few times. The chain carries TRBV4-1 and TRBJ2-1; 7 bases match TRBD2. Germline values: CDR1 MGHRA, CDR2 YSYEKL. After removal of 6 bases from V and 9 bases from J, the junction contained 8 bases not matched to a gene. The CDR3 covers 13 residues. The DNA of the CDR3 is TGCGCCAGCAGTGGTATGACTAGCCTTGAGCAGTTCTTC. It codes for CASSGMTSLEQFF.

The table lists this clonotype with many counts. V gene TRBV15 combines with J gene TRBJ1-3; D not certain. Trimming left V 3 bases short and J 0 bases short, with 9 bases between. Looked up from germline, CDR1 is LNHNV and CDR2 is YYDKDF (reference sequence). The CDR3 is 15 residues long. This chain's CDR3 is CATSRDFNSGNTIYF. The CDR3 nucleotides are TGTGCCACCAGCAGGGACTTCAACTCTGGAAACACCATATATTTT.

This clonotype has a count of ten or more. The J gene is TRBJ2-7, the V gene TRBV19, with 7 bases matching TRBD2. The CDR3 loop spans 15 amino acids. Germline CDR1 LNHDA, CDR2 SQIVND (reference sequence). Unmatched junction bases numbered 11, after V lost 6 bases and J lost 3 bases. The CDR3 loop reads CASSAGRGGVYEQYF. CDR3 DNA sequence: TGTGCCAGTAGCGCGGGGAGGGGTGGAGTCTACGAGCAGTACTTC. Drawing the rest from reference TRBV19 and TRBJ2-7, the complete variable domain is DGGITQSPKYLFRKEGQNVTLSCEQNLNHDAMYWYRQDPGQGLRLIYYSQIVNDFQKGDIAEGYSVSREKKESFPLTVTSAQKNPTAFYLCASSAGRGGVYEQYFGPGTRLTVT.

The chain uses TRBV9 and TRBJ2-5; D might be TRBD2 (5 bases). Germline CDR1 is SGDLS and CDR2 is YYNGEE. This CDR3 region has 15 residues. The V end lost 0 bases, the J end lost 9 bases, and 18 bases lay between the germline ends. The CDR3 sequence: CASSVASGVPGAQYF. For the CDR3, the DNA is TGTGCCAGCAGCGTAGCTTCCGGGGTCCCCGGGGCCCAGTACTTC.

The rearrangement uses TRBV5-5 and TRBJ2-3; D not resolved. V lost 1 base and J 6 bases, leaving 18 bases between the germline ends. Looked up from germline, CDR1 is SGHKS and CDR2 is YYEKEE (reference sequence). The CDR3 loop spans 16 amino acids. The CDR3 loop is CASSLRSAQASDTQYF. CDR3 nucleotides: TGTGCCAGCAGCTTGAGGTCGGCTCAAGCCTCGGATACGCAGTATTTT.

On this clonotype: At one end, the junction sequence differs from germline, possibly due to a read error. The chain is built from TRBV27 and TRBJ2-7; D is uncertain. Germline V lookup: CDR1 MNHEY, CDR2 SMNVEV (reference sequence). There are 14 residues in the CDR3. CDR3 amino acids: CAGSLGGSSYEQYF. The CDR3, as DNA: TGTGCCGGCAGTTTAGGTGGCAGCTCCTACGAGCAGTACTTC.

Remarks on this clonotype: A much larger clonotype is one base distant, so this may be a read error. The CDR3 loop is CAWCVEAGGPDTQYF. The CDR3 DNA reads as TGTGCCTGGTGTGTAGAAGCGGGGGGGCCAGATACGCAGTATTTT. The rearrangement joins TRBV30 to TRBJ2-3; TRBD2 agrees at 10 bases. CDR1 is GTSNPN, CDR2 SVGIG, per germline (reference sequence). This CDR3 region has 15 residues.

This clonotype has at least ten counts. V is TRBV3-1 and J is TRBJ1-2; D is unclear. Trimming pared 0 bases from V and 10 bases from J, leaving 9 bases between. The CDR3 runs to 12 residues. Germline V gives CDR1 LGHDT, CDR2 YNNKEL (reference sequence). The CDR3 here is CASSQDRDDYTF. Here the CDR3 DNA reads TGTGCCAGCAGCCAAGATAGGGATGACTACACCTTC.

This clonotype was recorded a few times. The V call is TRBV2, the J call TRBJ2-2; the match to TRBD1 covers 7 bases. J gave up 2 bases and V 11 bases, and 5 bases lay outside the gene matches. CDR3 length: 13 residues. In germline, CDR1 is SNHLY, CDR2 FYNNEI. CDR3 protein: CAGGQQNTGELFF. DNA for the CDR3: TGTGCCGGGGGACAGCAAAACACCGGGGAGCTGTTTTTT.